This TCR beta chain is from a study of Graves' ophthalmopathy and Graves' hyperthyroidism. Broader study findings: Detection in blood was also observed for most expanded thyroid clonotypes above 0.001 frequency. Using 13 signatures, a model distinguished ophthalmopathy from stable hyperthyroidism, reaching 85% to 90% sensitivity and about 81% specificity.

The V gene's germline CDR1 is MGHDK and CDR2 SYGVNS. Between the trimmed V and J ends, which lost 3 bases and 7 bases, there was a span of 16 bases. The CDR3 contains 16 residues. This clonotype has ten or more counts. Its target is not known. The study amplified TCR beta CDR3 regions using RNA transcripts. In the first round, RT-PCR was carried out with HTBI primers, and a multiplex PCR formed the second round. One entry per CDR3 protein results from TCRdb running MiXCR on the multiplex PCR reads. Among around 660,000 distinct CDR3 sequences listed, roughly 39% were seen once. CAS ≥3, NOSPECS ≥4, moderate-to-severe activity and duration under 3 months marked donors with ophthalmopathy. Out of 9 to 10 ml of fresh peripheral blood, PBMCs were obtained.

The chain has TRBV25-1 and TRBJ1-6, with D maybe TRBD1 (5 bases). Sequencing was performed on peripheral blood. The TCR sequence derives from an adult man with Graves' ophthalmopathy. CDR3 in amino acids: CASSEWGGTANSPLHF. The CDR3 nucleotides are TGTGCCAGCAGTGAGTGGGGAGGGACGGCGAATTCACCCCTCCACTTT.